The rows below give T cell receptor beta chains drawn from one sample of a study of cytomegalovirus exposure and HLA in healthy donors. Repertoires were generated with immunoSEQ multiplex PCR, while TCRdb's copy carries only in-frame clones and drops some. The sample lists some 320,000 clones; around 90% were seen once. The sample taken for sequencing was PBMCs. The receptors stem from a woman in her 30s in good health and CMV-seropositive. Each CDR3 is given with its conserved first and last residue. The D gene is left open where the match is weak. Clone size, where shown, is once, few, many, or a class for clones that have expanded.

CDR3 protein,CDR3 DNA,V gene,D gene,J gene,clone size
CASTPSGAGELFF,TGCGCCAGCACCCCCTCAGGGGCCGGGGAGCTGTTTTTT,TRBV5-1,-,TRBJ2-2,once
CASSSRRVPEQFF,TGTGCCAGCAGCTCACGAAGGGTCCCCGAGCAGTTCTTC,TRBV5-6,-,TRBJ2-1,-
CASSLGVGTGPMHF,TGTGCCAGCAGCTTAGGAGTCGGGACAGGGCCTATGCATTTT,TRBV7-2,TRBD1,TRBJ1-5,few
CASSLRDRGGDTQYF,TGTGCCAGCAGCCTCCGGGACAGGGGTGGAGATACGCAGTATTTT,TRBV7-9,TRBD1,TRBJ2-3,once
CASSKNVLVNEQFF,TGTGCCAGCAGCAAAAACGTCCTGGTAAATGAGCAGTTCTTC,TRBV27,-,TRBJ2-1,-
CASSLGSSYEQYF,TGTGCCAGCAGCTTAGGCAGCTCCTACGAGCAGTACTTC,TRBV13,-,TRBJ2-7,-
CASRDLSGPSYEQYF,TGTGCCAGCAGGGACCTTAGCGGGCCTTCCTACGAGCAGTACTTC,TRBV6-6,TRBD2,TRBJ2-7,-
CAWSVEGYTDTQYF,TGTGCCTGGAGTGTTGAAGGATACACAGATACGCAGTATTTT,TRBV30,-,TRBJ2-3,-
CASSRGQIQETQYF,TGCGCCAGCAGCCGGGGACAGATCCAAGAGACCCAGTACTTC,TRBV5-1,TRBD1,TRBJ2-5,-
CASSSRLALEAGEQYF,TGTGCCAGCAGTTCCCGCTTAGCGTTGGAGGCTGGCGAGCAGTACTTC,TRBV27,-,TRBJ2-7,-
CASSQLAGGLYNEQFF,TGTGCCAGCAGTCAGCTAGCGGGAGGCTTATACAATGAGCAGTTCTTC,TRBV6-4,TRBD2,TRBJ2-1,-
CASSVGGRATGELFF,TGTGCCAGCAGCGTAGGCGGGAGGGCCACCGGGGAGCTGTTTTTT,TRBV9,TRBD2,TRBJ2-2,once
CASSPDPNQPQHF,TGTGCCAGCAGCCCGGATCCAAATCAGCCCCAGCATTTT,TRBV5-4,-,TRBJ1-5,once
CASSLARTGGTGELFF,TGTGCCAGCAGCTTGGCACGGACAGGGGGCACCGGGGAGCTGTTTTTT,TRBV5-4,TRBD1,TRBJ2-2,-
CASSRVSKANYGYTF,TGTGCCAGCAGTCGGGTGTCCAAGGCTAACTATGGCTACACCTTC,TRBV27,-,TRBJ1-2,-
CASSFRLTTGNTIYF,TGTGCCAGCAGTTTCCGGCTTACGACTGGAAACACCATATATTTT,TRBV28,-,TRBJ1-3,-
CASSYSTTDTQYF,TGTGCCAGCAGTTACTCGACCACAGATACGCAGTATTTT,TRBV6-5,-,TRBJ2-3,once
CASSQDLSLAGYYEQYF,TGCGCCAGCAGCCAAGATCTCTCCCTAGCGGGGTACTACGAGCAGTACTTC,TRBV4-3,TRBD2,TRBJ2-7,-
CASREQGRNTEAFF,TGTGCCAGCAGAGAACAGGGGAGGAACACTGAAGCTTTCTTT,TRBV6-1,TRBD1,TRBJ1-1,-
CASSLAVLGNTIYF,TGTGCCAGCAGCTTAGCGGTCCTAGGAAACACCATATATTTT,TRBV11-2,-,TRBJ1-3,-
CASSGTEYNEQFF,TGTGCCAGCAGTGGTACGGAGTACAATGAGCAGTTCTTC,TRBV6-1,-,TRBJ2-1,-
CSVESGRGSGNTIYF,TGCAGCGTTGAATCAGGCAGGGGATCTGGAAACACCATATATTTT,TRBV29-1,-,TRBJ1-3,once
CASRQGGDEQYF,TGCGCCAGCCGACAGGGAGGGGACGAGCAGTACTTC,TRBV5-1,-,TRBJ2-7,few
CASSQDTGPGNQPQHF,TGCGCCAGCAGCCAAGATACGGGGCCGGGCAATCAGCCCCAGCATTTT,TRBV4-1,-,TRBJ1-5,-
CASSLDWIEQFF,TGTGCCAGCAGCTTAGATTGGATAGAGCAGTTCTTC,TRBV7-9,-,TRBJ2-1,-
CASRPGLGGSREQYF,TGTGCCAGCAGACCGGGACTGGGCGGGAGTAGGGAGCAGTACTTC,TRBV5-6,TRBD2,TRBJ2-7,-
CASIQGGHEAFF,TGTGCCAGCATCCAAGGTGGACATGAAGCTTTCTTT,TRBV6-5,-,TRBJ1-1,-
CASSTGGSNEQFF,TGTGCCAGCAGTACAGGGGGGTCCAATGAGCAGTTCTTC,TRBV2,TRBD1,TRBJ2-1,-
CASSYRTGSQHEKLFF,TGTGCCAGCAGCTACCGGACAGGGTCTCAGCATGAAAAACTGTTTTTT,TRBV6-5,TRBD1,TRBJ1-4,-
CSVATGMETQYF,TGCAGCGTTGCTACAGGGATGGAGACCCAGTACTTC,TRBV29-1,-,TRBJ2-5,-
CASSLGQGNGYTF,TGCGCCAGCAGCCTTGGACAGGGGAATGGCTACACCTTC,TRBV4-1,TRBD1,TRBJ1-2,-
CASSPRTSGTYEQYF,TGTGCCAGCAGTCCCCGGACTAGCGGGACCTACGAGCAGTACTTC,TRBV28,TRBD2,TRBJ2-7,-
CASSPRLAYVETQYF,TGTGCCAGCAGCCCCCGACTAGCTTATGTGGAGACCCAGTACTTC,TRBV7-6,TRBD2,TRBJ2-5,-
CASSPPPGPFTHEQYF,TGTGCCAGCAGTCCCCCCCCTGGTCCCTTCACCCACGAGCAGTACTTC,TRBV27,-,TRBJ2-7,-
CASSDPYYGYTF,TGTGCCAGCAGTGACCCTTACTATGGCTACACCTTC,TRBV6-4,-,TRBJ1-2,-